The clone carrying this T cell receptor beta chain was counted many times. These data are taken from a study of T cells in Graves' hyperthyroidism and ophthalmopathy. CDR3 length: 11 residues. Germline-derived CDR1 and CDR2 are MDHEN and SYDVKM. V gave up 6 bases and J gave up 12 bases, with 9 bases separating them. Patients with uncontrolled infections, other autoimmune diseases, pregnancy or lactation were excluded. Around 10 ml fresh peripheral blood yielded the PBMCs. Authors of the study amplified TCR beta CDR3 regions from RNA transcripts. Primed by the HTBI set, a first-round RT-PCR was run on the TCR CDR3. A single record per CDR3 protein comes from TCRdb applying MiXCR to the multiplex PCR reads. Here the sample spans about 560,000 distinct CDR3 sequences, about 15% being singletons.

The sequencing input was blood. The clonotype comes from a woman in her 30s with Graves' hyperthyroidism. The chain is built from TRBV28 and TRBJ1-6; D possibly corresponds to TRBD1 (5 bases). This CDR3 is CASSQGQPLHF. In DNA form, the CDR3 reads TGTGCCAGCAGCCAAGGACAACCCCTCCACTTT.